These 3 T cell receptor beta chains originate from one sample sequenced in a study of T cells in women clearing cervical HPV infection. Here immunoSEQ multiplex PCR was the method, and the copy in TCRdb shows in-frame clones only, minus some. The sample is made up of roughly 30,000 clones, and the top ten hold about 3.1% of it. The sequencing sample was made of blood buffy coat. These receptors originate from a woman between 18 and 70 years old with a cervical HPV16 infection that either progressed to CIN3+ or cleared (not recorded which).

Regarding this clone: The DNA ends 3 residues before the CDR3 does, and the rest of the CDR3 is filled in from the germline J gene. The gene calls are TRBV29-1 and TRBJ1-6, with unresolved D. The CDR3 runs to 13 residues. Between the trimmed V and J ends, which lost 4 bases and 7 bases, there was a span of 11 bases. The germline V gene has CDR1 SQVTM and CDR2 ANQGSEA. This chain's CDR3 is CSVGAEPNSPLHF. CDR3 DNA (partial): TGCAGCGTTGGAGCCGAACCCAATTCACCC.

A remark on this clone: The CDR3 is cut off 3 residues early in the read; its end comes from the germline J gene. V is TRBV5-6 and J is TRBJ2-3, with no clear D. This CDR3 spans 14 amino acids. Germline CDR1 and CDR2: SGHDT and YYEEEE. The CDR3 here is CASSLRRIQETQYF. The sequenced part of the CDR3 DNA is TGTGCCAGCAGCTTGCGGCGGATCCAAGAGACG.

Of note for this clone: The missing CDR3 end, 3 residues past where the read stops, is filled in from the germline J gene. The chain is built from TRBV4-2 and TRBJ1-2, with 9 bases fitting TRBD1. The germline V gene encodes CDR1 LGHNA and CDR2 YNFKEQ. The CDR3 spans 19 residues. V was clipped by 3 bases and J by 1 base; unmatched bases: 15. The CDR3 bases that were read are TGTGCCAGCAGCCAGCGAATCCGGGACAGGGAACTATTTAACTATGGC. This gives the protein CASSQRIRDRELFNYG. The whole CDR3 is CASSQRIRDRELFNYGYTF.